A single sample gave rise to the 20 T cell receptor beta chains below, sequenced in a study of technical replicates of blood from a few donors. Sequenced by immunoSEQ multiplex PCR; TCRdb stores in-frame clones only, minus some. The data show fewer than 75,000 clones, 85% to 90% seen once. Source material: PBMCs. These receptor sequences come from a human donor in good health. Some clones in this sample may be carry-over from other donors' samples.

This clone was seen once. This sequence joins TRBV7-9 and TRBJ2-1, with a tentative D call TRBD2 (7 bases). Germline-derived CDR1 and CDR2 are SEHNR and FQNEAQ (reference sequence). This CDR3 has 16 residues. V shed 7 bases and J shed 6 bases, with 22 bases lying between them. In nucleotides, the CDR3 is TGTGCCAGCACCTCAACTGGGGGGGGGCCCGTCAATGAGCAGTTCTTC. It is translated as CASTSTGGGPVNEQFF.

CDR3 sequence (DNA): TGCGCCAGCAGCCAAGCCAGACCGGACTCGCAGTATTTT. The encoded protein is CASSQARPDSQYF. V is TRBV4-3 and J is TRBJ2-3; TRBD2 is a possible D gene (5 bases). Germline V gene lookup returns CDR1 LGHNA and CDR2 YSLEER. CDR3 size: 13 residues. V was clipped by 1 base and J by 10 bases, with 12 bases between them.

The chain joins TRBV6-5 to TRBJ2-3, with D perhaps matching TRBD2 (6 bases). Trimming stripped 0 bases from V and 5 bases from J, with 9 bases between. This CDR3 has 14 amino acids. Germline lookup yields CDR1 MNHEY and CDR2 SVGAGI. CDR3 region: CASSYSPGVDTQYF. CDR3 DNA sequence: TGTGCCAGCAGTTACTCGCCGGGAGTAGATACGCAGTATTTT.

The rearrangement uses TRBV6-1 and TRBJ1-1; D remains unclear. V was clipped by 4 bases and J by 0 bases, with 12 bases between them. This CDR3 region has 15 residues. Germline V CDR1 and CDR2: MNHNS, SASEGT. This CDR3 reads CASSVRTGVNTEAFF. CDR3 sequence (DNA): TGTGCCAGCAGTGTACGGACCGGGGTGAACACTGAAGCTTTCTTT.

The chain employs TRBV20-1 and TRBJ2-7; D is ambiguous. The CDR3 has 11 amino acids. Trimming removed 4 bases from V and 0 bases from J, with 4 bases in between. Germline-derived CDR1 and CDR2 are DFQATT and SNEGSKA (reference sequence). The CDR3 sequence: CSATSSYEQYF. The DNA of the CDR3 is TGCAGTGCTACTAGCTCCTACGAGCAGTACTTC.

The chain recombines TRBV7-9 with TRBJ2-1; maybe TRBD2 (6 bases). Germline V CDR1 and CDR2: SEHNR, FQNEAQ (reference sequence). V was pared by 5 bases and J by 2 bases, with 16 bases between. The CDR3 consists of 16 residues. Here the CDR3 reads CASSPIRLGAYNEQFF. The CDR3 coding sequence is TGTGCCAGCAGCCCCATCAGACTAGGGGCCTACAATGAGCAGTTCTTC.

V is TRBV6-1 and J is TRBJ1-6; D remains unclear. The length of the CDR3 is 16 residues. The germline V gene has CDR1 MNHNS and CDR2 SASEGT. Trimming took 1 base from V and 4 from J, leaving 11 bases between them. The CDR3 DNA sequence: TGTGCCAGCAGTGAAGTAGATTATCGTTATAATTCACCCCTCCACTTT. Its protein is CASSEVDYRYNSPLHF.

V gene TRBV5-4 combines with J gene TRBJ2-3; maybe TRBD2 (7 bases). V lost 9 bases to trimming and J lost 4 bases, with 21 bases between them. The CDR3 has 15 amino acids. CDR1 is SGHNT and CDR2 is YYREEE in the germline V gene (reference sequence). The CDR3 here is CATQEGGGIADTQYF. In DNA, the CDR3 is TGTGCCACCCAAGAAGGGGGGGGCATCGCAGATACGCAGTATTTT.

This clone appeared once. The chain recombines TRBV19 with TRBJ1-4, with 9 bases lining up with TRBD1. Germline V gene lookup returns CDR1 LNHDA and CDR2 SQIVND (reference sequence). The CDR3 consists of 15 residues. The junction had 9 bases not matched to a gene; V was cut back by 5 bases and J by 8 bases. CDR3 sequence (DNA): TGTGCCAGTAGTTGGTTACAGGGGGCAGGGGAAAAACTGTTTTTT. Residues: CASSWLQGAGEKLFF.

The V call is TRBV18, the J call TRBJ2-2; D is ambiguous. The CDR3 runs 12 residues. Between the trimmed V and J ends, which lost 5 bases and 3 bases, there was a span of 4 bases. Germline CDR1 reads KGHSH; CDR2 reads LQKENI. In DNA form, the CDR3 reads TGTGCCAGCTCATCGGACACCGGGGAGCTGTTTTTT. Translating gives CASSSDTGELFF.

This chain links TRBV6-6 with TRBJ1-5, with D hard to call. This CDR3 contains 14 residues. Germline lookup yields CDR1 MNHNY and CDR2 SVGAGI (reference sequence). The V and J ends lost 6 bases and 7 bases respectively, with 16 bases between them. The CDR3 reads CASSARGTRQPQHF. CDR3 nucleotide sequence: TGTGCCAGCAGCGCCCGGGGTACACGACAGCCCCAGCATTTT.

The gene calls are TRBV7-9 and TRBJ2-3, with D perhaps TRBD1 (5 bases). Trimming removed 4 bases at V and 5 bases at J, with 13 bases between. Germline loops: CDR1 SEHNR, CDR2 FQNEAQ (reference sequence). This CDR3 region has 14 residues. DNA of the CDR3: TGTGCCAGCAGCTCTTCGGGTCAGGGAGATACGCAGTATTTT. Translation gives CASSSSGQGDTQYF.

Only one count was recorded for this clone. This rearrangement joins TRBV6-6 to TRBJ2-7; 9 bases fit TRBD1. J lost 2 bases, V lost 6 bases, and 5 bases had no gene match. Germline CDR1 and CDR2: MNHNY and SVGAGI (reference sequence). The CDR3 runs to 14 residues. The CDR3 nucleotides read TGTGCCAGCAGACCGACAGGGGGTCCCTACGAGCAGTACTTC. Amino acid sequence: CASRPTGGPYEQYF.

The chain is built from TRBV30 and TRBJ1-3; a possible D gene is TRBD1 (5 bases). The CDR3 length is 13 residues. Germline lookup yields CDR1 GTSNPN and CDR2 SVGIG (reference sequence). CDR3 sequence: CAGGRSSGNTIYF. Written as DNA, the CDR3 is TGTGCGGGGGGACGGAGCTCTGGAAACACCATATATTTT.

This chain uses TRBV4-3 with TRBJ2-3; D is uncertain. In germline, CDR1 is LGHNA, CDR2 YSLEER. V was cut by 0 bases and J by 10 bases, with 11 bases left in between. CDR3 length: 13 residues. The DNA of the CDR3 is TGCGCCAGCAGCCAAGATCGGGTCGGTTCGCAGTATTTT. Protein sequence: CASSQDRVGSQYF.

The rearrangement uses TRBV6-6 and TRBJ2-5; 10 bases agree with TRBD1. Germline V CDR1 and CDR2: MNHNY, SVGAGI (reference sequence). CDR3 size: 16 residues. The J segment lost 5 bases and the V segment lost 5 bases, leaving 11 bases of the junction unmatched. In nucleotides, the CDR3 is TGTGCCAGCAGTCGAGGGAGGACAGGGGGAGGGGAGACCCAGTACTTC. Its protein is CASSRGRTGGGETQYF.

The gene calls are TRBV14 and TRBJ2-7, with D maybe TRBD1 (5 bases). V was clipped by 8 bases and J by 0 bases, with 17 bases between them. The length of the CDR3 is 15 residues. Germline CDR1 is SGHDN and CDR2 is FVKESK. The CDR3 DNA reads as TGTGCCAGCGCCCTTGGGCAGGGCCTCTCCTACGAGCAGTACTTC. Encoded protein: CASALGQGLSYEQYF.

This clone has only one observation. The CDR3 loop is CASSFPDGGATEAFF. Here the CDR3 DNA reads TGTGCCAGCAGCTTCCCGGACGGAGGGGCGACTGAAGCTTTCTTT. The rearrangement uses TRBV5-6 and TRBJ1-1; D perhaps matches TRBD1 (5 bases). Trimming took off 2 bases at V and 5 bases at J, with 16 bases between the two ends. CDR1 is SGHDT, CDR2 YYEEEE, per germline. CDR3 length: 15 amino acids.

The rearrangement uses TRBV10-3 and TRBJ1-2; no firm D call. V dropped 0 bases and J dropped 7 bases, with 3 bases sitting between them. CDR1 is ENHRY, CDR2 SYGVKD, per germline. CDR3 length: 11 amino acids. The DNA for the CDR3 is TGTGCCATCAGTGAGTCGGCTGGCTACACCTTC. The encoded protein is CAISESAGYTF.

The V call is TRBV7-2, the J call TRBJ1-3, with D possibly being TRBD1 (5 bases). Per the germline V gene, CDR1 is SGHTA and CDR2 is FQGNSA. V lost 6 bases, J lost 0 bases, and 12 bases lay in between. The CDR3 covers 15 residues. In DNA, the CDR3 is TGTGCCAGCAGTCAGGACACCTCCTCTGGAAACACCATATATTTT. Translating gives CASSQDTSSGNTIYF.